The rows below give T cell receptor beta chains drawn from one sample of a study of cytomegalovirus exposure and HLA in healthy donors. Profiled with immunoSEQ multiplex PCR; TCRdb holds only in-frame clones, not every one. The sample lists about 150,000 clones, about 85% seen once, with 3.5% in the top ten. What was sequenced was PBMCs. All receptors come from a human donor in good health. The CDR3 runs from the conserved cysteine through the conserved F or W. D genes are given only for firm matches. The size of a clone is reported for some rows only, either as once, few or many, or as a class for expanded clones.

abundance	d_gene	v_gene	j_gene	CDR3nt	CDR3aa
-	-	TRBV7-9	TRBJ1-2	TGTGCCAGCAGCTTAGATTCGACAGGCGTAAACTATGGCTACACCTTC	CASSLDSTGVNYGYTF
-	-	TRBV27	TRBJ2-3	TGTGCCAGCAGTTTTTGGGGGGGGGCGTTGGGCACAGATACGCAGTATTTT	CASSFWGGALGTDTQYF
few	-	TRBV7-8	TRBJ1-1	TGTGCCAGCTCACACAGGAGGAACACTGAAGCTTTCTTT	CASSHRRNTEAFF
-	-	TRBV7-2	TRBJ2-1	TGTGCCAGCAGCGGATCCGGGGGTCTAAGCAATGAGCAGTTCTTC	CASSGSGGLSNEQFF
few	-	TRBV7-2	TRBJ2-5	TGTGCCAGCAGCCGGACCGGAGGGGAGACCCAGTACTTC	CASSRTGGETQYF
-	-	TRBV5-4	TRBJ2-7	TGTGCCAGCAGCTTAGGTTCAGGGTTCACCTACGAGCAGTACTTC	CASSLGSGFTYEQYF
once	TRBD2	TRBV10-3	TRBJ2-3	TGTGCCACCTCACAACGGCGGGGGATAGACACAGATACGCAGTATTTT	CATSQRRGIDTDTQYF
-	-	TRBV27	TRBJ2-7	TGTGCCAGCAGTTTATCCGGTGGGAGACTCCACGAGCAGTACTTC	CASSLSGGRLHEQYF
few	TRBD2	TRBV6-5	TRBJ2-3	TGTGCCAGCAGTTACCGACTAGCGGGAGGAGATACGCAGTATTTT	CASSYRLAGGDTQYF
-	TRBD1	TRBV19	TRBJ2-7	TGTGCCAGTAGTATAGGGGACAGGGTGTACGAGCAGTACTTC	CASSIGDRVYEQYF
-	-	TRBV10-3	TRBJ1-1	TGTGCCATCAGTGAAGAGGGTGCTGAAGCTTTCTTT	CAISEEGAEAFF
-	-	TRBV25-1	TRBJ1-6	TGTGCCAGCAGTGAATGGAATCAGGATTCAAATTCACCCCTCCACTTT	CASSEWNQDSNSPLHF
-	-	TRBV5-1	TRBJ2-5	TGCGCCAGCAGCCTAGAAGAGACCCAGTACTTC	CASSLEETQYF
-	TRBD1	TRBV28	TRBJ1-2	TGTGCCAGCAGTTTTCTGCAGGGGGCTAACTATGGCTACACCTTC	CASSFLQGANYGYTF
-	-	TRBV5-1	TRBJ2-2	TGCGCCAGCAGCTTGGTTGGGCAGATCGCCGGGGAGCTGTTTTTT	CASSLVGQIAGELFF
-	-	TRBV30	TRBJ1-2	TGTGCCTGGAGTGTGAGGGCGCCCTATGGCTACACCTTC	CAWSVRAPYGYTF
-	-	TRBV19	TRBJ1-5	TGTGCCAGTAGTAGCGGGACCCTGTGGAGACAGCCCCAGCATTTT	CASSSGTLWRQPQHF
-	TRBD2	TRBV6-6	TRBJ2-1	TGTGCCAGCAGTTACCCGGGACTAGCAGGATACAATGAGCAGTTCTTC	CASSYPGLAGYNEQFF
-	-	TRBV7-2	TRBJ1-1	TGTGCCAGCAGCCCGTCGGGGGGTAGTGGTGAAGCTTTCTTT	CASSPSGGSGEAFF
-	TRBD1	TRBV7-9	TRBJ1-1	TGTTCCAGCAGCTTCGGGACAGGGGGCGAGAGTACTGAAGCTTTCTTT	CSSSFGTGGESTEAFF
-	-	TRBV7-9	TRBJ2-7	TGTGCCAGCAGCTTAGCTGGCCCTCGCGAGCAGTACTTC	CASSLAGPREQYF
-	TRBD2	TRBV2	TRBJ2-3	TGTGCCAGCAGTTGGACTAGCGGACTCGAGACGCAGTATTTT	CASSWTSGLETQYF
-	TRBD2	TRBV19	TRBJ2-7	TGTGCCAGTAGTATTATAGGACCAGCGGGGAGTCCCTACGAGCAGTACTTC	CASSIIGPAGSPYEQYF
-	TRBD1	TRBV6-5	TRBJ1-4	TGTGCCAGCAAGGGGACAGGGTTTGAAAAACTGTTTTTT	CASKGTGFEKLFF
-	-	TRBV28	TRBJ1-2	TGTGCCAGCAGCCTGTGGGACATTTATGGCTACACCTTC	CASSLWDIYGYTF
few	-	TRBV7-6	TRBJ1-6	TGTGCCAGCAGCTCAGCAGCAGGGGTTTCACCCCTCCACTTT	CASSSAAGVSPLHF
-	TRBD1	TRBV7-2	TRBJ1-2	TGTGCCAGCAGCCCAGGCGGCAGGGGGCTCACTTACTATGGCTACACCTTC	CASSPGGRGLTYYGYTF
-	-	TRBV27	TRBJ2-5	TGTGCCAGCAGTTTATCGCACGGGAGCGGCGAGACCCAGTACTTC	CASSLSHGSGETQYF
-	-	TRBV5-6	TRBJ1-6	TGTGCCAGCAGCCCCGGAGGGACGAATTCACCCCTCCACTTT	CASSPGGTNSPLHF
few	-	TRBV10-3	TRBJ2-7	TGTGCCATCAGTGGTAAAGGGGTCTCCTACGAGCAGTACTTC	CAISGKGVSYEQYF
-	-	TRBV30	TRBJ1-4	TGTGCCTGGAGTGTACAGGAGAGTCCAACTAATGAAAAACTGTTTTTT	CAWSVQESPTNEKLFF
once	-	TRBV29-1	TRBJ2-2	TGCAGCGTTGATGATCAGGGGACCGGGGAGCTGTTTTTT	CSVDDQGTGELFF
-	TRBD2	TRBV25-1	TRBJ2-1	TGTGCCAGCAGTGGACCGTCGGGACTAGCTTTCAGTAGTGAGCAGTTCTTC	CASSGPSGLAFSSEQFF
once	-	TRBV7-3	TRBJ2-3	TGTGCCAGCAGCTTGCAGGGGAGGGTCACAGATACGCAGTATTTT	CASSLQGRVTDTQYF
-	-	TRBV5-4	TRBJ2-3	TGTGCCAGCAGCTTAGAGGCCGCGGTAAAATATTTT	CASSLEAAVKYF
-	TRBD2	TRBV19	TRBJ2-3	TGTGCCAGTAGTCGGCCTAGCGGGAGCGCGGGCACAGATACGCAGTATTTT	CASSRPSGSAGTDTQYF
-	-	TRBV19	TRBJ1-2	TGTGCCAGTAGTATTATGTTGCGACAGACAATTAACTATGGCTACACCTTC	CASSIMLRQTINYGYTF
-	-	TRBV7-9	TRBJ2-1	TGTGCCAGCAGCTTTACGAGGACAGAACACAATGAGCAGTTCTTC	CASSFTRTEHNEQFF
-	-	TRBV19	TRBJ2-1	TGTGCCAGTACCAATCGGAGGAATGAGCAGTTCTTC	CASTNRRNEQFF
-	-	TRBV15	TRBJ1-2	TGTGCCACCAGCAGAGCTGGGGGGGGACAAGAGAGCTACACCTTC	CATSRAGGGQESYTF
-	-	TRBV27	TRBJ2-2	TGTGCCAGCAGGAAGTACGGAGCCACCGGGGAGCTGTTTTTT	CASRKYGATGELFF
-	-	TRBV7-2	TRBJ2-3	TGTGCCAGCAGCTTAGGTCAAGTACTAGGTATTCATACGCAGTATTTT	CASSLGQVLGIHTQYF
-	-	TRBV5-4	TRBJ2-2	TGTGCCAGCAGCTCGCTCCTCGACTGGAACACCGGGGAGCTGTTTTTT	CASSSLLDWNTGELFF
-	-	TRBV9	TRBJ1-2	TGTGCCAGCAGCGCCGAGGTTCCGGGAGAGGGAGGCTACACCTTC	CASSAEVPGEGGYTF
-	TRBD2	TRBV10-3	TRBJ2-3	TGTGCCATCAGGCCCGGACTAGCGGGAGAGTTAACAGATACGCAGTATTTT	CAIRPGLAGELTDTQYF
few	TRBD1	TRBV5-8	TRBJ1-5	TGTGCCAGCAGCTTGGGCGACAGGGTCGTTGATCAGCCCCAGCATTTT	CASSLGDRVVDQPQHF
-	-	TRBV7-2	TRBJ2-6	TGTGCCAGCAGCCCAGCCGGAGGCTCTGGGGCCAACGTCCTGACTTTC	CASSPAGGSGANVLTF
-	TRBD1	TRBV28	TRBJ1-4	TGTGCCAGCAGTTCCCCCGGGACAGATAATGAAAAACTGTTTTTT	CASSSPGTDNEKLFF
-	TRBD1	TRBV28	TRBJ1-4	TGTGCCAGCAGTAAAGGGGGCCGCGAAAAACTGTTTTTT	CASSKGGREKLFF
-	-	TRBV30	TRBJ1-2	TGTGCCTGGGCAAGCGGAGACTATGGCTACACCTTC	CAWASGDYGYTF
-	TRBD2	TRBV9	TRBJ2-1	TGTGCCAGCACCAAAGGGACTAGCGGATACAATGAGCAGTTCTTC	CASTKGTSGYNEQFF
-	-	TRBV9	TRBJ2-4	TGTGCCAGCAGCGTGGGGGGATGGGGCAAAAACATTCAGTACTTC	CASSVGGWGKNIQYF
-	TRBD1	TRBV7-8	TRBJ2-7	TGTGCCAGCAGCTTAGAATCCGGGACAGGGTTCTACGAGCAGTACTTC	CASSLESGTGFYEQYF
few	-	TRBV6-1	TRBJ1-5	TGTGCCAGCAGTGAAGACCCCCCAGCAGGGAATCAGCCCCAGCATTTT	CASSEDPPAGNQPQHF
-	-	TRBV7-9	TRBJ1-2	TGTGCCAGCAGCTCCTCACTGACAGAGCACTATGGCTACACCTTC	CASSSSLTEHYGYTF